This T cell receptor (beta chain) was captured by sequencing in a study of blood T cell repertoires in COVID-19. The method was immunoSEQ multiplex PCR; TCRdb's version includes in-frame clones alone and lacks a portion of them. The repertoire holds 200,000 to 250,000 clones, with approximately 86% as singletons. Trimming stripped 6 bases from V and 0 bases from J, with 15 bases between. Germline CDR1 is ENHRY and CDR2 is SYGVKD. This CDR3 is 17 amino acids long. The rearrangement joins TRBV10-3 to TRBJ1-6, with D tentatively TRBD1 (5 bases). This sequence originates from a woman in her 30s with COVID-19, enrolled during active disease. The sequenced material came from peripheral blood. CDR3 protein: CAIRQDSKSSYNSPLHF. CDR3 coding DNA: TGTGCCATCAGGCAAGACAGCAAGAGCTCCTATAATTCACCCCTCCACTTT.